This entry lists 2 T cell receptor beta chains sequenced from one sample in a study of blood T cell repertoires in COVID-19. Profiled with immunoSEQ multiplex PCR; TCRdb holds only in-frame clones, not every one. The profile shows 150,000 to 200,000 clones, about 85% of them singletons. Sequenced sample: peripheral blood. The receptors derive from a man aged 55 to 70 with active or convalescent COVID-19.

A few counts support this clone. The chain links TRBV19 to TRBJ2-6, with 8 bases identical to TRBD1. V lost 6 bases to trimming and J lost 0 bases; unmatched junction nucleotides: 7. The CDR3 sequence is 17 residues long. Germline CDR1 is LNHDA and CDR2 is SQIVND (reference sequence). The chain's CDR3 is CASRQGTGSSGANVLTF. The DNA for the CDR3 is TGTGCCAGTAGGCAAGGGACAGGATCCTCTGGGGCCAACGTCCTGACTTTC.

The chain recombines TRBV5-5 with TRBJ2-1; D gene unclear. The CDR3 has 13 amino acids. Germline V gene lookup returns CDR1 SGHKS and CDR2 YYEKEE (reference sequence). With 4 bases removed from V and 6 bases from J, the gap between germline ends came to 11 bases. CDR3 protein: CASSLAPGNEQFF. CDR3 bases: TGTGCCAGCAGCCTGGCCCCGGGCAATGAGCAGTTCTTC.